The T cell receptor (beta chain) described here comes from a study of cytomegalovirus exposure and HLA in healthy donors. This PCR relied on a set of 60 Vbeta primers and 13 Jbeta primers. Libraries were prepared by immunoSEQ multiplex PCR; TCRdb keeps only in-frame clonotypes and omits some of them. This sample's table reports roughly 53,000 clones. V was clipped by 4 bases and J by 3 bases, with 19 bases between them. CDR1 is MNHNS and CDR2 is SASEGT in the germline V gene. This CDR3 is built from 17 residues. The genes are TRBV6-1 and TRBJ1-5; no definite D call. Sequencing was performed on PBMCs. This sequence was found in a female donor in good health and CMV-seronegative. This CDR3 is CASSGVGSSLTNQPQHF. The CDR3 region has the DNA TGTGCCAGCAGTGGGGTCGGGAGTTCTTTAACCAATCAGCCCCAGCATTTT.